These 22 T cell receptor beta chains were all obtained from the same sample, sequenced in a study of CD4 T cells in relation to SARS-CoV-2 and coronaviruses (dated by TCRdb to the early 2020s). CD4+ T cells from unexposed donors were collected before the COVID-19 pandemic (2011-2018). After around ten days of culture, CD4+ T cells were isolated with the EasySep CD4+ T cell isolation kit. Library generation was performed with the immunoSEQ multiplex PCR assay. In its TCRdb copy, this immuneACCESS table keeps in-frame sequences only and misses some clones. Where compared with another copy, unresolved V genes explain less than half of these, and the others have no known cause. The sample records 20,000 or so clones, about 70% of which are singletons. More than 14% of the sample is held by the ten biggest clonotypes. Antigens for these TCRs are unknown. The sequenced sample consisted of CD4+ T cells from PBMCs, cultured in vitro. These receptors all come from a human donor in good health.

The rearrangement uses TRBV10-3 and TRBJ1-2; 9 bases are shared with TRBD1. The germline gives CDR1 ENHRY, CDR2 SYGVKD. This CDR3 is built from 14 residues. Germline trimming cut 3 bases from V and 4 bases from J; bases unmatched to any gene: 3. CDR3 coding DNA: TGTGCCATCAGTGACACAGGGGGCATCTATGGCTACACCTTC. This codes for CAISDTGGIYGYTF.

Here the CDR3 reads CAISGRGDTSHGYTF. As DNA, the CDR3 is TGTGCCATCAGTGGGCGAGGGGACACCTCACATGGCTACACCTTC. The V and J genes are TRBV10-3 and TRBJ1-2; D is perhaps TRBD1 (6 bases). V was shortened by 4 bases and J by 6 bases, with 18 bases between the two germline ends. CDR1 is ENHRY, CDR2 SYGVKD, per germline. The CDR3 has 15 amino acids.

The chain recombines TRBV7-8 with TRBJ1-1; D possibly corresponds to TRBD1 (6 bases). The CDR3 loop spans 17 amino acids. Germline V lookup: CDR1 SGHVS, CDR2 FQNEAQ. Trimming took 3 bases from V and 0 from J, leaving 17 bases between them. The CDR3 nucleotides are TGTGCCAGCAGCTTCCAGTCGGGCGGGGGCTTGAACACTGAAGCTTTCTTT. Translating it yields CASSFQSGGGLNTEAFF.

V usage is TRBV27 and J usage is TRBJ1-1, with a tentative D call TRBD1 (5 bases). Trimming left V 7 bases short and J 0 bases short, with 12 bases between. CDR1 is MNHEY, CDR2 SMNVEV, per germline (reference sequence). This CDR3 has 14 amino acids. CDR3 bases: TGTGCCAGCAAATCAGGGAACATGAACACTGAAGCTTTCTTT. Translation: CASKSGNMNTEAFF.

The chain joins TRBV11-2 to TRBJ2-3, with a weak D call TRBD2 (7 bases). CDR1 is SGHAT, CDR2 FQNNGV, per germline. V was cut by 0 bases and J by 3 bases, with 13 bases left in between. The CDR3 is 16 residues long. The CDR3 reads CASSLDPGEGTDTQYF. CDR3 nucleotides: TGTGCCAGCAGCTTAGATCCAGGGGAGGGTACAGATACGCAGTATTTT. The complete variable domain, with remaining parts taken from reference TRBV11-2 and TRBJ2-3, reads EAGVAQSPRYKIIEKRQSVAFWCNPISGHATLYWYQQILGQGPKLLIQFQNNGVVDDSQLPKDRFSAERLKGVDSTLKIQPAKLEDSAVYLCASSLDPGEGTDTQYFGPGTRLTVL.

The chain uses TRBV10-1 and TRBJ2-5, with unresolved D. Germline loops: CDR1 WNHNN, CDR2 SYGVQD (reference sequence). V was clipped by 4 bases and J by 2 bases, with 8 bases between them. The CDR3 loop spans 13 amino acids. In DNA, the CDR3 is TGCGCCAGCAGTGGAACGCTACAAGAGACCCAGTACTTC. Translated: CASSGTLQETQYF.

The V call is TRBV6-5, the J call TRBJ1-4, with D perhaps TRBD1 (5 bases). In germline, CDR1 is MNHEY, CDR2 SVGAGI. Trimming pared 5 bases from V and 8 bases from J, leaving 18 bases between. This CDR3 region has 15 residues. CDR3 residues: CASSRWGGGQEKLFF. The DNA of the CDR3 is TGTGCCAGCAGTCGGTGGGGGGGAGGTCAGGAAAAACTGTTTTTT.

The count of this clone is one. The chain joins TRBV5-5 to TRBJ2-5, with TRBD2 as a possible D gene (6 bases). Trimming took 1 base from V and 4 from J, leaving 17 bases between them. This CDR3 is 16 amino acids long. Per germline, CDR1 SGHKS and CDR2 YYEKEE (reference sequence). The CDR3 nucleotides are TGTGCCAGCAGCTTGTGGGCTAGCGAGAGTAGAGAGACCCAGTACTTC. This translates into CASSLWASESRETQYF.

This clone was detected only once. V and J are TRBV28 and TRBJ1-2; D unresolved. CDR1 is MDHEN, CDR2 SYDVKM, per germline. The CDR3 covers 10 residues. V dropped 6 bases and J dropped 8 bases, with 7 bases sitting between them. In DNA, the CDR3 is TGTGCCAGCAGGGGGAGGGGCTACACCTTC. Translated, it gives CASRGRGYTF.

V usage is TRBV6-1 and J usage is TRBJ1-6, with D hard to call. CDR1 is MNHNS, CDR2 SASEGT, per germline. V shed 3 bases and J shed 6 bases, with 9 bases lying between them. The CDR3 is made up of 14 amino acids. CDR3 region: CASSEAFINSPLHF. Written as DNA, the CDR3 is TGTGCCAGCAGTGAGGCCTTTATTAATTCACCCCTCCACTTT.

The rearrangement links TRBV6-6 to TRBJ2-2, with D possibly being TRBD1 (5 bases). CDR1 and CDR2 from the germline V gene are MNHNY and SVGAGI (reference sequence). Trimming shortened V by 5 bases and J by 0 bases, and 10 bases separated the two germline ends. This CDR3 contains 15 residues. The CDR3 region is CASSGATPNTGELFF. CDR3 sequence (DNA): TGTGCCAGCAGTGGGGCCACCCCGAACACCGGGGAGCTGTTTTTT.

V usage is TRBV2 and J usage is TRBJ1-3, with D uncertain. This CDR3 contains 13 residues. Germline V gene sequence: CDR1 SNHLY, CDR2 FYNNEI. V shed 6 bases and J shed 4 bases, with 10 bases lying between them. The chain's CDR3 is CASSTMTGNTIYF. CDR3 coding DNA: TGTGCCAGCAGCACCATGACAGGAAACACCATATATTTT. Looking up the rest from reference TRBV2 and TRBJ1-3 gives the full variable domain: EPEVTQTPSHQVTQMGQEVILRCVPISNHLYFYWYRQILGQKVEFLVSFYNNEISEKSEIFDDQFSVERPDGSNFTLKIRSTKLEDSAMYFCASSTMTGNTIYFGEGSWLTVV.

The gene calls are TRBV18 and TRBJ2-7; TRBD1 might be the D (5 bases). This CDR3 is built from 14 residues. The ends were cut back, 3 bases at V and 3 bases at J, with 12 bases in the middle. Germline V CDR1 and CDR2: KGHSH, LQKENI. The CDR3: CASSPATGNYEQYF. The CDR3 DNA is TGTGCCAGCTCACCCGCCACAGGTAACTACGAGCAGTACTTC.

J is TRBJ2-1 and V is TRBV6-2 or TRBV6-3; perhaps TRBD2 as D (5 bases). Germline V gene data show CDR1 as MNHEY and CDR2 as SVGEGT. The CDR3 runs to 14 residues. Trimming removed 0 bases at V and 7 bases at J, with 10 bases between. The CDR3 region is CASSYSPGINEQFF. The CDR3 nucleotides are TGTGCCAGCAGTTACTCGCCGGGAATTAATGAGCAGTTCTTC.

This rearrangement joins TRBV11-2 to TRBJ2-3; 8 bases are a match to TRBD2. The CDR3 length is 15 residues. V shed 6 bases and J 5 bases; nucleotides not matched to a gene: 10. Germline V lookup: CDR1 SGHAT, CDR2 FQNNGV. The DNA for the CDR3 is TGTGCCAGCAGACTCACCGGGACTAGAGAAGATACGCAGTATTTT. Its protein product is CASRLTGTREDTQYF.

The V gene is TRBV29-1, the J gene TRBJ2-1; 12 positions agree with TRBD2. The CDR3 is 17 residues long. Germline CDR1 is SQVTM and CDR2 is ANQGSEA. Unmatched junction bases numbered 12, after V lost 3 bases and J lost 6 bases. The CDR3 DNA reads as TGCAGCGTTGATAGGGGGACTAGCGGGCTGGTTGGCAATGAGCAGTTCTTC. Its translation is CSVDRGTSGLVGNEQFF.

The rearrangement joins TRBV7-2 to TRBJ2-1, with D maybe TRBD2 (5 bases). The ends were cut back, 5 bases at V and 4 bases at J, with 6 bases in the middle. From germline, CDR1 is SGHTA and CDR2 FQGNSA. This CDR3 has 12 amino acids. CDR3 DNA sequence: TGTGCCAGCAGCCGCGGGTACAATGAGCAGTTCTTC. Amino acids: CASSRGYNEQFF.

The V call is TRBV6-5, the J call TRBJ1-1; D possibly corresponds to TRBD1 (6 bases). The germline CDR1 and CDR2 sequences are MNHEY and SVGAGI. This CDR3 comprises 14 residues. Trimming stripped 6 bases from V and 2 bases from J, with 13 bases between. The CDR3 DNA follows: TGTGCCAGCAGCTCCGGGACAACTAACACTGAAGCTTTCTTT. It translates to CASSSGTTNTEAFF.

This chain connects TRBV10-2 to TRBJ2-7; D call uncertain. There are 15 residues in the CDR3. V lost 8 bases and J lost 2, with 19 bases in between. The V gene's germline CDR1 is WSHSY and CDR2 SAAADI. The CDR3 spells CASSNLRFFPYEQYF. CDR3 coding DNA: TGCGCCAGCTCCAACCTTCGTTTTTTTCCCTACGAGCAGTACTTC.

The CDR3 here is CASSQDLARYEQYF. CDR3 in DNA: TGTGCCAGCAGCCAAGATCTAGCACGGTACGAGCAGTACTTC. The chain couples TRBV3-1 (or the pseudogene TRBV3-2) to TRBJ2-7; maybe TRBD2 (5 bases). The CDR3 spans 14 residues. V lost 0 bases and J 4 bases, leaving 10 bases between the germline ends. The V gene's germline CDR1 is LGHDT and CDR2 YNNKEL (reference sequence).

This clone appeared once. V gene TRBV7-9 combines with J gene TRBJ1-2; TRBD1 matches 9 bases. V lost 5 bases, J lost 6 bases, and 16 bases stayed unmatched. CDR3 length: 17 residues. Looked up from germline, CDR1 is SEHNR and CDR2 is FQNEAQ (reference sequence). The CDR3 coding sequence is TGTGCCAGCAGCCTTCTCCCGGGACAGGGAAAAAGAGATGGCTACACCTTC. This codes for CASSLLPGQGKRDGYTF.

The gene calls are TRBV7-9 and TRBJ2-5; TRBD1 is a possible D gene (5 bases). The CDR3 length is 14 residues. CDR1 is SEHNR, CDR2 FQNEAQ, per germline (reference sequence). V was cut by 5 bases and J by 2 bases, with 12 bases left in between. As DNA, the CDR3 is TGTGCCAGCAGCCGTCCAGGGATTCAAGAGACCCAGTACTTC. Translating gives CASSRPGIQETQYF.